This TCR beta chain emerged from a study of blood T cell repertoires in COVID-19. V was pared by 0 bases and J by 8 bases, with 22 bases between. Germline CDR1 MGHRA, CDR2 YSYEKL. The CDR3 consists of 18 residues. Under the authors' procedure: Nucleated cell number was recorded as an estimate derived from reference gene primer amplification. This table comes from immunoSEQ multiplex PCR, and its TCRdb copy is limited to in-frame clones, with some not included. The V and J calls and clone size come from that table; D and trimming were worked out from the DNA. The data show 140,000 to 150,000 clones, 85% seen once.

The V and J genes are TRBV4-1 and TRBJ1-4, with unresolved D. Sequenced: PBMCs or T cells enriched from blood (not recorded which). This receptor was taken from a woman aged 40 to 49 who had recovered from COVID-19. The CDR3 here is CASSQDPSLGTRFEKLFF. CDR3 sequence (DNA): TGCGCCAGCAGCCAAGACCCTAGTCTTGGTACCAGATTCGAAAAACTGTTTTTT.